This is a list of T cell receptor beta chains from one sample in a study of T cell changes during pregnancy in multiple sclerosis. The repertoire was sequenced with immunoSEQ multiplex PCR; TCRdb's copy has only in-frame clones and lacks some. The sample shows tens of thousands of clones, around four fifths of them seen only once. The specimen was CD8+ T cells from peripheral blood mononuclear cells, collected in the first trimester of pregnancy. The receptors originated from a female donor in good health, enrolled as a control in a pregnancy study. CDR3s include the opening cysteine and the closing phenylalanine or tryptophan.

v_call: TRBV27
cdr3_aa: CASSWAGGVQETQYF

v_call: TRBV27
cdr3_aa: CASRSNRGGDYGYTF

v_call: TRBV4-3
cdr3_aa: CASSQGTGVSYEQYF

v_call: TRBV6-5
cdr3_aa: CASTNAQGETQYF

v_call: TRBV7-9
cdr3_aa: CASSTSGGLYEQYF

v_call: TRBV28
cdr3_aa: CASSSGTLAFF

v_call: TRBV4-1
cdr3_aa: CASSQDWGQGAGELFF

v_call: TRBV9
cdr3_aa: CASSVAPGEQYF

v_call: TRBV30
cdr3_aa: CAWDRGSSTDTQYF

v_call: TRBV7-6
cdr3_aa: CASSLAVMTANTEAFF

v_call: TRBV9
cdr3_aa: CASSPRQALNTEAFF

v_call: TRBV7-2
cdr3_aa: CASRYTGNEQYF

v_call: TRBV9
cdr3_aa: CASNYGQGDTEAFF

v_call: TRBV12-5
cdr3_aa: CATLGDLSYEQYF